This TCR beta chain was recovered during a study of T-cell reconstitution after alpha-beta-depleted transplantation in children. This clonotype has only a few counts. Unique molecular identifiers tagged the TCRbeta library. MiXCR was run by TCRdb on the PCR reads, yielding one entry per CDR3 protein. The sample lists 350,000 to 450,000 distinct CDR3 sequences, over 20% occurring once. The TCR originated in a human donor who donated a stem cell graft to a child with acute myeloid leukemia. This sample comprised PBMCs from the stem cell graft donor, obtained from the stem cell graft.

DNA for the CDR3: TGTGCCAGCAGTTTCCGACGGTTGGACACCGGGGAGCTGTTTTTT. It translates to CASSFRRLDTGELFF. The V call is TRBV12-3 or TRBV12-4, the J call TRBJ2-2; no reliable D call. CDR3 length: 15 residues. The ends were cut back, 3 bases at V and 3 bases at J, with 11 bases in the middle.